Presented here are 32 T cell receptor beta chains from one specimen sequenced in a study of T cell repertoires in cytomegalovirus infection. TCRdb processed the reads anew with MiXCR; each CDR3 protein has one entry. The sample carries about 680,000 distinct CDR3 sequences, 20% to 25% recorded once. Sequenced material: CD8+ T cells from PBMCs. These receptors all stem from a human donor in good health (CMV status not recorded). Some clones in this sample may be carry-over from other donors' samples.

This clonotype was seen only a few times. This rearrangement joins TRBV20-1 to TRBJ2-1; TRBD2 agrees at 11 bases. With V trimmed by 6 bases and J by 0 bases, 4 bases remained unmatched. CDR1 is DFQATT, CDR2 SNEGSKA, per germline (reference sequence). This CDR3 contains 15 residues. CDR3 residues: CSAYGTSGSYNEQFF. The CDR3 nucleotides are TGCAGTGCCTATGGGACTAGCGGCTCCTACAATGAGCAGTTCTTC.

This clonotype was seen ten or more times. In DNA form, the CDR3 reads TGTGCCAGCAGCTTAGTCCGCCAGGCCGCGAACACCGGGGAGCTGTTTTTT. Encoded protein: CASSLVRQAANTGELFF. The V gene is TRBV7-2, the J gene TRBJ2-2; D remains ambiguous. Trimming removed 1 base from V and 0 bases from J, with 12 bases in between. The CDR3 has 17 residues. In germline, CDR1 is SGHTA, CDR2 FQGNSA.

The rearrangement links TRBV7-6 to TRBJ2-1; no firm D call. Trimming removed 8 bases from V and 6 bases from J, with 11 bases in between. This CDR3 has 12 residues. Germline assignment: CDR1 SGHVS and CDR2 FNYEAQ. CDR3 nucleotide sequence: TGTGCCAGCGCCCTCGGTCGCAATGAGCAGTTCTTC. Its translation: CASALGRNEQFF.

This clonotype was seen many times. The chain couples TRBV6-2 or TRBV6-3 to TRBJ1-1, with D tentatively TRBD1 (5 bases). V was pared by 6 bases and J by 3 bases, with 14 bases between. Germline CDR1 is MNHEY and CDR2 is SVGEGT. There are 14 residues in the CDR3. The CDR3: CASRSGAGDTEAFF. The CDR3 bases are TGTGCCAGCAGATCCGGGGCGGGGGACACTGAAGCTTTCTTT.

This clonotype was recorded many times. This chain uses TRBV12-5 with TRBJ2-3; a weak D match, TRBD2 (5 bases). Trimming removed 3 bases at V and 3 bases at J, with 16 bases between. The CDR3 is made up of 16 amino acids. CDR1 is LGHNT and CDR2 is FRNRAP in the germline V gene. CDR3: CASGFVVPRGTDTQYF. CDR3 DNA sequence: TGTGCTAGTGGTTTCGTGGTGCCCCGCGGGACAGATACGCAGTATTTT. Combining the CDR3 with reference TRBV12-5 and TRBJ2-3 gives the whole variable domain DARVTQTPRHKVTEMGQEVTMRCQPILGHNTVFWYRQTMMQGLELLAYFRNRAPLDDSGMPKDRFSAEMPDATLATLKIQPSEPRDSAVYFCASGFVVPRGTDTQYFGPGTRLTVL.

Turning to this clonotype: A much larger clone differs from this one at a single base, so this may be a read error. The V call is TRBV12-3 or TRBV12-4, the J call TRBJ2-1; 12 nucleotides match TRBD2. CDR3 size: 15 residues. In DNA form, the CDR3 reads TGTGCCGGCAGTTTGGCTAGCGGGGGGGCTGATGAGCAGTTCTTC. Residues: CAGSLASGGADEQFF.

The rearrangement uses TRBV12-3 or TRBV12-4 and TRBJ2-7; 8 nucleotides align to TRBD2. The length of the CDR3 is 15 residues. V lost 3 bases to trimming and J lost 2 bases; unmatched junction nucleotides: 6. The CDR3 protein is CASSFSGGATYEQYV. The CDR3 nucleotides read TGTGCCAGCAGTTTCTCGGGGGGGGCAACCTACGAGCAGTACGTC.

The CDR3 loop is CASSAYLGTGSGKLFF. DNA of the CDR3: TGTGCCAGCAGTGCCTACCTAGGGACAGGGTCGGGAAAACTGTTTTTT. The chain carries TRBV28 and TRBJ1-4; 9 bases are a match to TRBD1. Losses at the gene ends were 5 bases for V and 10 bases for J; bases not matched to a gene: 14. Germline-derived CDR1 and CDR2 are MDHEN and SYDVKM. This CDR3 has 16 amino acids.

This chain uses TRBV7-6 with TRBJ2-7; 13 nucleotides match TRBD2. Per germline, CDR1 SGHVS and CDR2 FNYEAQ. This CDR3 has 14 amino acids. Unmatched junction bases numbered 7, after V lost 7 bases and J lost 7 bases. The CDR3 spells CASTPPGLAGEQYV. Written as DNA, the CDR3 is TGTGCCAGCACCCCACCGGGACTAGCGGGGGAGCAGTACGTC.

This clonotype has a count of ten or more. The chain recombines TRBV5-4 with TRBJ2-6; D uncertain. CDR3 length: 13 residues. Germline V gives CDR1 SGHNT, CDR2 YYREEE (reference sequence). Trimming pared 4 bases from V and 2 bases from J, leaving 4 bases between. The CDR3 spells CASSPPGANVLTF. CDR3 coding DNA: TGTGCCAGCAGCCCCCCTGGGGCCAACGTCCTGACTTTC.

In its sample, this clonotype was seen many times. This chain connects TRBV14 to TRBJ1-4, with TRBD1 matching 7 bases. The CDR3 consists of 15 residues. Trimming took 0 bases from V and 6 from J; bases not matched to a gene: 4. Germline V lookup: CDR1 SGHDN, CDR2 FVKESK. CDR3 in amino acids: CASSQDAGGYEKLFF. For the CDR3, the DNA is TGTGCCAGCAGCCAAGATGCAGGGGGATATGAAAAACTGTTTTTT.

This clonotype was observed many times. The chain has TRBV28 and TRBJ1-1; 9 bases are shared with TRBD1. Germline assignment: CDR1 MDHEN and CDR2 SYDVKM. The CDR3 covers 16 residues. V lost 7 bases, J lost 0 bases, and 9 bases stayed unmatched. CDR3 residues: CASTLYRGRMNTEAFF. The CDR3 coding sequence is TGTGCCAGCACCCTTTACAGGGGGCGGATGAACACTGAAGCTTTCTTT.

The rearrangement joins TRBV7-9 to TRBJ1-6; 7 bases are a match to TRBD1. Per germline, CDR1 SEHNR and CDR2 FQNEAQ (reference sequence). After removal of 5 bases from V and 7 bases from J, the junction contained 11 bases not matched to a gene. This CDR3 is 16 amino acids long. In DNA form, the CDR3 reads TGTGCCAGCAGCGCGTCAGGGGGTAGGGGGAATTCACCCCTCCACTTT. It translates to CASSASGGRGNSPLHF.

The V and J genes are TRBV28 and TRBJ2-7, with D possibly TRBD2 on 5 matching bases. The CDR3 covers 13 residues. Per germline, CDR1 MDHEN and CDR2 SYDVKM. V was cut by 7 bases and J by 4 bases, with 14 bases left in between. The CDR3 coding sequence is TGTGCCAGCAAGGGAGCAAGTGAATACGAGCAGTACGTC. This translates into CASKGASEYEQYV.

This chain connects TRBV7-9 to TRBJ2-7, with unresolved D. The ends were cut back, 7 bases at V and 2 bases at J, with 9 bases in the middle. CDR3 length: 12 residues. The germline V gene encodes CDR1 SEHNR and CDR2 FQNEAQ (reference sequence). This chain's CDR3 is CASTMGTYEQYF. The CDR3, as DNA: TGTGCCAGCACAATGGGGACCTACGAGCAGTACTTC.

J is TRBJ1-2 and V is TRBV5-5, with TRBD1 matching over 7 bases. Trimming took 5 bases from V and 2 from J; bases not matched to a gene: 6. The V gene's germline CDR1 is SGHKS and CDR2 YYEKEE (reference sequence). This CDR3 has 14 residues. CDR3 amino acids: CASRTGRGNYGYTF. The CDR3 nucleotides read TGTGCCAGCAGGACAGGGAGGGGAAACTATGGCTACACCTTC.

The chain uses TRBV5-5 and TRBJ1-3; D is uncertain. There are 16 residues in the CDR3. The germline gives CDR1 SGHKS, CDR2 YYEKEE (reference sequence). V lost 0 bases and J lost 2, with 12 bases in between. The CDR3 DNA is TGTGCCAGCAGCTTGGTGACTACCGGACCTGGAAACACCATATATTTT. This gives the protein CASSLVTTGPGNTIYF.

The V call is TRBV7-9, the J call TRBJ1-1, with D perhaps matching TRBD1 (5 bases). V lost 5 bases and J 8 bases, leaving 15 bases between the germline ends. The CDR3 is 13 amino acids. Germline CDR1 SEHNR, CDR2 FQNEAQ (reference sequence). CDR3 sequence reads: CASSTGGLWEAFF. CDR3 sequence (DNA): TGTGCCAGCAGCACCGGGGGACTGTGGGAAGCTTTCTTT.

This clonotype was observed many times. This rearrangement joins TRBV7-8 to TRBJ1-1; possible D gene TRBD1, 5 bases. CDR1 and CDR2 from the germline V gene are SGHVS and FQNEAQ. CDR3 length equals 15 residues. The germline V and J ends were trimmed by 3 bases and 0 bases, with 11 bases remaining between them. The CDR3 DNA follows: TGTGCCAGCAGCTTGAAAGGGGTTTTGAACACTGAAGCTTTCTTT. This codes for CASSLKGVLNTEAFF.

This clonotype showed up many times. The rearrangement links TRBV7-9 to TRBJ1-2; no clear D gene. The V and J ends lost 5 bases and 8 bases respectively, with 21 bases between them. Germline CDR1 SEHNR, CDR2 FQNEAQ (reference sequence). The CDR3 covers 15 residues. DNA for the CDR3: TGTGCCAGCAGCAACAACCCACGGGCGCGTGGAGGCTACACCTTC. It yields the protein CASSNNPRARGGYTF.

The chain combines TRBV20-1 with TRBJ1-1; D not certain. Germline CDR1 reads DFQATT; CDR2 reads SNEGSKA (reference sequence). V was cut by 6 bases and J by 3 bases, with 11 bases left in between. CDR3 size: 12 residues. The CDR3 loop reads CSAPSPHTEAFF. CDR3 nucleotides: TGCAGTGCCCCGAGCCCGCACACTGAAGCTTTCTTT.

This clonotype has more than one count but fewer than ten. The chain recombines TRBV13 with TRBJ2-7; a possible D gene is TRBD1 (6 bases). CDR1 and CDR2 (germline): PRHDT, FYEKMQ (reference sequence). The CDR3 totals 15 residues. V was pared by 4 bases and J by 2 bases, with 15 bases between. Written as DNA, the CDR3 is TGTGCCAGCAGCTCAGAAGGACAGTTAGCCTACGAGCAGTACTTC. Its protein product is CASSSEGQLAYEQYF.

In this sample, this clonotype turned up many times. The V and J genes are TRBV24-1 and TRBJ2-1; D is possibly TRBD1 (5 bases). Germline V gene data show CDR1 as KGHDR and CDR2 as SFDVKD. This CDR3 contains 17 residues. Trimming removed 3 bases at V and 7 bases at J, with 21 bases between. The CDR3 protein is CATSDTKAGRFGNEQFF. CDR3 in DNA: TGTGCCACCAGTGATACAAAGGCAGGGCGGTTTGGGAATGAGCAGTTCTTC.

This clonotype was seen many times. The chain couples TRBV7-8 to TRBJ1-2; TRBD1 might be the D (5 bases). The CDR3 extends over 16 amino acids. The germline V gene has CDR1 SGHVS and CDR2 FQNEAQ. V shed 0 bases and J shed 1 base, with 12 bases lying between them. CDR3 protein: CASSLAGAGNNYGYTF. As DNA, the CDR3 is TGTGCCAGCAGCTTAGCAGGCGCAGGGAATAACTATGGCTACACCTTC.

The sample holds many counts of this clonotype. The V and J genes are TRBV25-1 and TRBJ1-1; 8 nucleotides agree with TRBD1. V gave up 3 bases and J gave up 5 bases; unmatched junction bases: 8. CDR1 and CDR2 (germline): MGHDK, SYGVNS. The CDR3 is made up of 15 amino acids. CDR3 coding DNA: TGTGCCAGCAGTGACCGCAGGGGGCTAGGGACTGAAGCTTTCTTT. As protein: CASSDRRGLGTEAFF.

The chain couples TRBV20-1 to TRBJ2-1; TRBD1 matches 10 bases. Germline CDR1 is DFQATT and CDR2 is SNEGSKA (reference sequence). V was clipped by 0 bases and J by 6 bases; unmatched bases: 8. The CDR3 is made up of 16 amino acids. The CDR3, as DNA: TGCAGTGCTAGAGACGGGACAGGGGTCAACGGCAATGAGCAGTTCTTC. This translates into CSARDGTGVNGNEQFF.

The chain joins TRBV4-2 to TRBJ2-1; D unclear. The CDR3 runs 13 residues. Germline V lookup: CDR1 LGHNA, CDR2 YNFKEQ. V was pared by 0 bases and J by 5 bases, with 5 bases between. CDR3 sequence reads: CASSQDMDNEQFF. In DNA form, the CDR3 reads TGTGCCAGCAGCCAAGATATGGACAATGAGCAGTTCTTC.

The chain is built from TRBV6-1 and TRBJ2-1; 8 positions match TRBD1. V trimming: 6 bases; J trimming: 10 bases; junction bases outside the gene matches: 17. The germline V gene has CDR1 MNHNS and CDR2 SASEGT. The CDR3 runs to 16 residues. CDR3 residues: CASRPTPLGQANEQFF. The CDR3 DNA is TGTGCCAGCAGACCGACACCCCTGGGACAGGCCAACGAGCAGTTCTTC.

The chain carries TRBV29-1 and TRBJ1-5, with 8 bases matching TRBD1. V was pared by 0 bases and J by 9 bases, with 10 bases of the junction left unmatched. Per the germline V gene, CDR1 is SQVTM and CDR2 is ANQGSEA. CDR3 size: 15 residues. In DNA form, the CDR3 reads TGCAGCGTTGAAGACCCGGACAGGGTAGATCCGCCCCAGCATTTT. Its translation is CSVEDPDRVDPPQHF.

This chain joins TRBV12-3 or TRBV12-4 and TRBJ2-1, with D unresolved. The CDR3 sequence is 13 residues long. Trimming stripped 10 bases from V and 5 bases from J, with 15 bases between. The CDR3, as DNA: TGTGCCACCTCAGGCGGTCTGCACAATGAGCAGTTCTTC. Its translation is CATSGGLHNEQFF.

This rearrangement joins TRBV5-8 to TRBJ2-1, with D unresolved. Looked up from germline, CDR1 is SGHTS and CDR2 is YDEGEE. The V and J ends lost 2 bases and 1 base respectively, with 10 bases between them. The CDR3 length is 15 residues. The CDR3 DNA sequence: TGTGCCAGCAGCTTCTCGGCCGGATCCTACAATGAGCAGTTCTTC. This gives the protein CASSFSAGSYNEQFF.

Concerning this clonotype: A much bigger clone sits one base away, suggesting this may be a read error. V gene TRBV7-2 combines with J gene TRBJ2-5; 11 nucleotides line up with TRBD1. Germline values: CDR1 SGHTA, CDR2 FQGNSA. The CDR3 totals 15 residues. CDR3 DNA: TGTGTCAGCAGCCGCTGGGACAGGGGGGAGGAGACCCAGTACTTC. Protein sequence: CVSSRWDRGEETQYF.